The clone carrying this T cell receptor beta chain was counted only a few times. Time point of the sample: patch test 1, 2 weeks after DPC sensitization. The sample's treatment: therapeutic diphenylcyclopropenone sensitization with weekly scalp DPC. The data stem from a study of human T cells and chemical hapten exposure. MiXCR was run by TCRdb on the RACE reads, yielding one entry per CDR3 protein. The table includes approximately 73,000 distinct CDR3 sequences, approximately 10% detected once. Per the germline V gene, CDR1 is SQVTM and CDR2 is ANQGSEA. CDR3 length: 15 residues. Deletions cut 7 bases from V and 8 bases from J, with 24 bases between.

The chain recombines TRBV29-1 with TRBJ2-1; D perhaps matches TRBD2 (5 bases). The sequences come from whole blood, collected in connection with sensitization to the hapten diphenylcyclopropenone (DPC). The receptor was isolated from a woman aged 45-60 years with alopecia areata. Some clones in this sample may be carry-over from other donors' samples. The CDR3 spells CSAAPPFRGRDEQFF. CDR3 in DNA: TGCAGCGCTGCCCCACCCTTTCGCGGGCGGGATGAGCAGTTCTTC.